Detailed here is one TCR beta chain. Its target is unknown. The data derive from a study of blood T cells in healthy people across ages. Study-level information: About one barcoded beta molecule per two T cells was captured by template switching. Study-wide results and caveats: Donor CMV infection status was unknown, possibly confounding age-related changes in expanded clonotypes. Donors of long life had a larger count of naive CD4+ cells and greater diversity than aged donors.

This CDR3 is built from 16 residues. Germline V gene lookup returns CDR1 SGHRS and CDR2 YFSETQ. The germline V and J ends were trimmed by 4 bases and 0 bases, with 15 bases remaining between them. Next came a second PCR, run for about 6 to 12 cycles, which used a sample-barcoded 5' primer along with a J-beta primer mix. Using its own MiXCR run on the 5' RACE reads, TCRdb lists one record per CDR3 protein. Of some 1.4 million distinct CDR3 sequences in the sample, around two fifths were seen once. This TCR was recovered from a woman aged 18-30 years in good health. The V gene is TRBV5-1, the J gene TRBJ2-3; D may be TRBD2 (7 bases). Sequencing was performed on blood. CDR3 residues: CASSPGGGRSTDTQYF. In DNA, the CDR3 is TGCGCCAGCAGCCCCGGCGGGGGCAGGAGCACAGATACGCAGTATTTT. Drawing the rest from reference TRBV5-1 and TRBJ2-3, the complete variable domain is KAGVTQTPRYLIKTRGQQVTLSCSPISGHRSVSWYQQTPGQGLQFLFEYFSETQRNKGNFPGRFSGRQFSNSRSEMNVSTLELGDSALYLCASSPGGGRSTDTQYFGPGTRLTVL.